The T cell receptor (beta chain) described here comes from a study of Ad26.COV2.S vaccination and SARS-CoV-2 variants. The sample's treatment: around 19 received Ad26.COV2.S at low or high dose, single or two shots; about five received placebo; per-sample allocation not given. The investigators took samples on day 63 after the first vaccine or placebo injection. Trimming removed 1 base from V and 8 bases from J, with 12 bases in between. CDR1 is SEHNR, CDR2 FQNEAQ, per germline (reference sequence). The CDR3 is 14 residues long. Assay used: immunoSEQ multiplex PCR; TCRdb lists only in-frame clones, some missing. The sample consists of about 350,000 clones, approximately 90% of them appearing once. This clone was recorded once.

Sequenced here: peripheral blood, sampled in a trial of Ad26.COV2.S vaccine versus placebo. This receptor was identified in a person aged 18 to 65 who received the Ad26.COV2.S COVID-19 vaccine or a placebo. The chain uses TRBV7-9 and TRBJ1-5; D is undetermined. In DNA, the CDR3 is TGTGCCAGCAGCTTAGAGAGACGGCAAGAGCCCCAGCATTTT. It codes for CASSLERRQEPQHF.